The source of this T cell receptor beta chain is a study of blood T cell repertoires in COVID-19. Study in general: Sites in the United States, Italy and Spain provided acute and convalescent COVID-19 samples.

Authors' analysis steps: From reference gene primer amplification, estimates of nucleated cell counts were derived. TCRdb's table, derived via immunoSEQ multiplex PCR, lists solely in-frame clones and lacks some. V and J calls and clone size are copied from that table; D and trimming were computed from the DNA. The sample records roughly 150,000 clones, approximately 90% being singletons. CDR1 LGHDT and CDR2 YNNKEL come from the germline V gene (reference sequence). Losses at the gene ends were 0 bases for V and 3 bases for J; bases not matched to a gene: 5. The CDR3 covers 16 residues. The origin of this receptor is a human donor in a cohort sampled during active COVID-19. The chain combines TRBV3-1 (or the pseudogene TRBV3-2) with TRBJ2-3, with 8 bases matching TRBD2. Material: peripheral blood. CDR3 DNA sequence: TGTGCCAGCAGCCAAGAGACTAGCGCAGCGACAGATACGCAGTATTTT. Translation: CASSQETSAATDTQYF.